These 17 T cell receptor beta chains were all obtained from the same sample, sequenced in a study of T cell changes during pregnancy in multiple sclerosis. Using immunoSEQ multiplex PCR, the repertoire was profiled, and TCRdb retains in-frame clones only, with some absent. Here the sample spans about 65,000 clones, roughly 92% being singletons. The sequenced sample was CD8+ T cells from peripheral blood mononuclear cells, obtained in the third trimester of pregnancy. These receptors originate from a female donor in good health, enrolled as a control in a pregnancy study.

The CDR3 region is CASSLIPSRQGKNTEAFF. CDR3 nucleotide sequence: TGTGCCAGCAGCTTAATCCCCTCTCGACAGGGAAAAAACACTGAAGCTTTCTTT. The rearrangement uses TRBV7-9 and TRBJ1-1, with 7 bases fitting TRBD1. The trim removed 2 bases at V and 2 bases at J, leaving 14 bases unmatched. This CDR3 is built from 18 residues. The germline gives CDR1 SEHNR, CDR2 FQNEAQ (reference sequence).

This sequence joins TRBV5-6 and TRBJ2-1; a weak D match, TRBD2 (7 bases). Germline CDR1 is SGHDT and CDR2 is YYEEEE. The CDR3 contains 12 residues. CDR3 DNA: TGTGACTCAAGTGGGGGGGCGGGTGAGCAGTTCTTC. Its translation: CDSSGGAGEQFF.

The J gene is TRBJ2-7, the V gene TRBV9, with 7 bases identical to TRBD2. Looked up from germline, CDR1 is SGDLS and CDR2 is YYNGEE. The V segment lost 0 bases and the J segment 0 bases; nucleotides outside the gene matches: 0. The CDR3 length is 14 residues. This chain's CDR3 is CASSVGGSSYEQYF. Written as DNA, the CDR3 is TGTGCCAGCAGCGTAGGCGGGAGCTCCTACGAGCAGTACTTC.

This rearrangement joins TRBV4-1 to TRBJ1-1, with D hard to call. Germline CDR1 is MGHRA and CDR2 is YSYEKL. V was pared by 1 base and J by 8 bases, with 11 bases between. The CDR3 is 13 residues long. The DNA of the CDR3 is TGCGCCAGCAGCCAAGGGCCAGGCGTCGAAGCTTTCTTT. This translates into CASSQGPGVEAFF.

The chain links TRBV7-9 to TRBJ2-3, with TRBD2 matching over 8 bases. Germline assignment: CDR1 SEHNR and CDR2 FQNEAQ (reference sequence). The CDR3 consists of 15 residues. V shed 6 bases and J 5 bases; nucleotides not matched to a gene: 10. The chain's CDR3 is CASSLSGASGDTQYF. In DNA form, the CDR3 reads TGTGCCAGCAGTCTTAGCGGGGCCTCCGGAGATACGCAGTATTTT.

The chain uses TRBV7-9 and TRBJ2-3, with TRBD2 identical over 8 bases. Per germline, CDR1 SEHNR and CDR2 FQNEAQ (reference sequence). The junction had 7 bases not matched to a gene; V was cut back by 1 base and J by 4 bases. This CDR3 contains 16 residues. The CDR3 loop reads CASSLVTGGPADTQYF. Written as DNA, the CDR3 is TGTGCCAGCAGCTTAGTGACGGGGGGGCCAGCAGATACGCAGTATTTT. Variable domain in full (rest from reference TRBV7-9 and TRBJ2-3): DTGVSQNPRHKITKRGQNVTFRCDPISEHNRLYWYRQTLGQGPEFLTYFQNEAQLEKSRLLSDRFSAERPKGSFSTLEIQRTEQGDSAMYLCASSLVTGGPADTQYFGPGTRLTVL.

The chain employs TRBV9 and TRBJ1-2, with a possible D match to TRBD1 (6 bases). The CDR3 is made up of 13 amino acids. CDR1 and CDR2 (germline): SGDLS, YYNGEE. Trimming took off 3 bases at V and 6 bases at J, with 12 bases between the two ends. The CDR3 protein is CASSDSGANGYTF. The CDR3 DNA reads TGTGCCAGCAGCGACTCAGGGGCGAATGGCTACACCTTC.

This clone was detected only once. The chain recombines TRBV19 with TRBJ1-3; D possibly corresponds to TRBD1 (5 bases). The CDR3 runs to 14 residues. Germline CDR1 and CDR2: LNHDA and SQIVND (reference sequence). The V end lost 5 bases, the J end lost 4 bases, and 12 bases lay between the germline ends. CDR3 sequence: CASSDAGQGNTIYF. In DNA, the CDR3 is TGTGCCAGTAGTGACGCGGGGCAGGGAAACACCATATATTTT.

The count of this clone is one. The chain combines TRBV5-6 with TRBJ1-1; D unresolved. The CDR3 covers 16 residues. V was clipped by 1 base and J by 6 bases, with 19 bases between them. Per germline, CDR1 SGHDT and CDR2 YYEEEE. CDR3 in DNA: TGTGCCAGCAGCTTGTCGGTTGGCCTCCCGAGGGCTGAAGCTTTCTTT. This gives the protein CASSLSVGLPRAEAFF.

The chain has TRBV29-1 and TRBJ2-3; D possibly corresponds to TRBD2 (5 bases). CDR1 and CDR2 from the germline V gene are SQVTM and ANQGSEA. The CDR3 covers 12 residues. Trimming removed 7 bases at V and 6 bases at J, with 14 bases between. For the CDR3, the DNA is TGCAGCGCCAACGGGGAGCCGGATACGCAGTATTTT. The encoded protein is CSANGEPDTQYF.

The genes are TRBV4-3 and TRBJ2-2; 8 nucleotides line up with TRBD2. This CDR3 is 15 amino acids long. V trimming: 0 bases; J trimming: 7 bases; junction bases outside the gene matches: 4. The germline V gene has CDR1 LGHNA and CDR2 YSLEER. Here the CDR3 DNA reads TGCGCCAGCAGCCAAGACGGGGGGGCCATCGGGGAGCTGTTTTTT. This codes for CASSQDGGAIGELFF.

The chain recombines TRBV4-3 with TRBJ2-3, with 11 positions matching TRBD2. The trim removed 10 bases at V and 4 bases at J, leaving 10 bases unmatched. The CDR3 loop spans 15 amino acids. Germline CDR1 and CDR2: LGHNA and YSLEER. CDR3 protein: CATSMTSGDADTQYF. The CDR3 DNA follows: TGCGCCACGTCAATGACTAGCGGGGACGCAGATACGCAGTATTTT.

V usage is TRBV19 and J usage is TRBJ2-1, with D possibly TRBD2 on 5 matching bases. Germline values: CDR1 LNHDA, CDR2 SQIVND (reference sequence). V shed 0 bases and J shed 4 bases, with 19 bases lying between them. This CDR3 region has 18 residues. CDR3: CASSIDPPRALEYNEQFF. The DNA for the CDR3 is TGTGCCAGTAGTATAGATCCTCCGAGGGCGTTGGAATACAATGAGCAGTTCTTC.

This rearrangement joins TRBV19 to TRBJ2-2; 7 bases align to TRBD2. This CDR3 is 14 amino acids long. Per the germline V gene, CDR1 is LNHDA and CDR2 is SQIVND (reference sequence). The CDR3 loop is CASAGTEGPGELFF. Written as DNA, the CDR3 is TGTGCTTCAGCGGGAACAGAAGGGCCCGGGGAGCTGTTTTTT.

The chain couples TRBV10-2 to TRBJ2-6, with a possible D match to TRBD2 (6 bases). Germline V gene data show CDR1 as WSHSY and CDR2 as SAAADI. The CDR3 contains 16 residues. Trimming removed 8 bases at V and 4 bases at J, with 18 bases between. The CDR3 sequence is CASWGVGALGANVLTF. In DNA, the CDR3 is TGCGCCAGCTGGGGGGTCGGGGCCCTCGGGGCCAACGTCCTGACTTTC.

This clone was counted between two and nine times. The chain couples TRBV11-3 to TRBJ2-1; D unresolved. The CDR3 totals 15 residues. Germline V gene data show CDR1 as SGHNT and CDR2 as YENEEA. V gave up 3 bases and J gave up 0 bases, with 9 bases separating them. Here the CDR3 reads CASSFGRSSYNEQFF. The CDR3 bases are TGTGCCAGCAGCTTCGGTAGGAGCTCCTACAATGAGCAGTTCTTC.

The chain employs TRBV7-6 and TRBJ2-6; the match to TRBD1 covers 9 bases. Germline V CDR1 and CDR2: SGHVS, FNYEAQ. The J segment lost 1 base and the V segment lost 5 bases, leaving 6 bases of the junction unmatched. This CDR3 is built from 17 residues. For the CDR3, the DNA is TGTGCCAGCAGCCCGGGACAGGGTGGTTCTGGGGCCAACGTCCTGACTTTC. This codes for CASSPGQGGSGANVLTF.